Listed below are T cell receptor beta chains from one sample, sequenced in a study of neurological immune-mediated disorders. TCRdb processed the 5' RACE reads anew with MiXCR; each CDR3 protein has one entry. The sample carries fewer than 85,000 distinct CDR3 sequences, approximately 4.3% recorded once. The specimen was PBMCs. These receptors all come from a woman between 55 and 75 years old with multiple sclerosis. CDR3s include the opening cysteine and the closing phenylalanine or tryptophan. Fields, in order: J gene, clone size, V gene, D gene, CDR3 length, CDR3 DNA, CDR3 protein. The D gene is left open where the match is weak. Clone size is stated in some rows and not others, as once, few, many or a class when expanded.

>TRBJ2-7|many|TRBV4-1|-|14
TGCGCCAGCAGCCAAGACGGTAGGGGAGGCGAGCAGTACTTC
CASSQDGRGGEQYF
>TRBJ1-1|many|TRBV7-2|TRBD1|15
TGTGCCAGCACCCGCAGGGGGGGGGCCGACACTGAAGCTTTCTTT
CASTRRGGADTEAFF
>TRBJ2-7|many|TRBV28|TRBD1|17
TGTGCCAGCAGTTTAAGTCTGGGACAGACCTTCACCTACGAGCAGTACTTC
CASSLSLGQTFTYEQYF
>TRBJ2-3|many|TRBV6-6|TRBD2|15
TGTGCCAGCAGTTACAGCGGGGGGTCCACAGATACGCAGTATTTT
CASSYSGGSTDTQYF
>TRBJ2-1|many|TRBV30|TRBD2|16
TGTGCCTGGAGTACCTCCGCGGCTAGCGGGGGAAATGAGCAGTTCTTC
CAWSTSAASGGNEQFF
>TRBJ2-7|many|TRBV25-1|-|12
TGTGCCAGCAGTGAATGGGGCTACGAGCAGTACTTC
CASSEWGYEQYF
>TRBJ2-2|many|TRBV12-3/TRBV12-4|-|14
TGTGCCAGCACCGTTGGAGGGCTGACCGGGGAGCTGTTTTTT
CASTVGGLTGELFF
>TRBJ1-2|many|TRBV12-3/TRBV12-4|-|15
TGTGCCAGCAGTTCACAGGGCGCTGCTAACTATGGCTACACCTTC
CASSSQGAANYGYTF
>TRBJ2-3|many|TRBV6-4|TRBD2|15
TGTGCCAGCAGCCCGGCTAGCGGGGCATCAGATACGCAGTATTTT
CASSPASGASDTQYF
>TRBJ1-3|many|TRBV6-2/TRBV6-3|TRBD1|17
TGTGCCAGCAACACCAGACCTGGGACAGACTCTGGAAACACCATATATTTT
CASNTRPGTDSGNTIYF
>TRBJ2-3|many|TRBV5-1|-|13
TGCGCCAGCAGCAACGGGGGAAAAGATACGCAGTATTTT
CASSNGGKDTQYF
>TRBJ2-7|few|TRBV29-1|-|12
TGCAGCGTCCGGGACAACTCCTACGAGCAGTACTTC
CSVRDNSYEQYF
>TRBJ2-2|many|TRBV6-5|TRBD1|15
TGTGCCAGCAGAACCGACAGGGGAGTAGCCGGGGAGCTGTTTTTT
CASRTDRGVAGELFF
>TRBJ1-2|many|TRBV4-1|TRBD1|13
TGCGCCAGCAGCCCACCCGACAGGGCTGGCTACACCTTC
CASSPPDRAGYTF
>TRBJ2-1|many|TRBV29-1|-|14
TGCAGCGTTGTTTTCGGGCAGGGCAACAATGAGCAGTTCTTC
CSVVFGQGNNEQFF
>TRBJ2-7|many|TRBV5-1|TRBD2|14
TGCGCCAGCAGCGGTGTAGCGGGGGCCTACGAGCAGTACTTC
CASSGVAGAYEQYF
>TRBJ2-5|many|TRBV9|TRBD1|15
TGTGCCAGCAGCGTAGCTACAGGGGGGCAAGAGACCCAGTACTTC
CASSVATGGQETQYF
>TRBJ2-7|many|TRBV7-2|-|13
TGTGCCAGCAGGATAGTGGGATCCTACGAGCAGTACTTC
CASRIVGSYEQYF
>TRBJ1-5|many|TRBV20-1|-|14
TGCAGTGCCCATCGACGGGATAGCAATCAGCCCCAGCATTTT
CSAHRRDSNQPQHF
>TRBJ2-6|many|TRBV27|-|15
TGTGCCAGCAGTTCCCACAGCTCTGGGGCCAACGTCCTGACTTTC
CASSSHSSGANVLTF
>TRBJ2-1|many|TRBV9|-|18
TGTGCCAGCAGCGTAGAAATGGTCGGGCAGGGGTTTTACAATGAGCAGTTCTTC
CASSVEMVGQGFYNEQFF
>TRBJ2-3|many|TRBV6-4|TRBD2|15
TGTGCCAGCAGTGGAGCGGGGAGCGCTTCAGATACGCAGTATTTT
CASSGAGSASDTQYF
>TRBJ2-3|many|TRBV5-1|-|15
TGCGCCAGCAGCTTGTCGGGGGATTTCACAGATACGCAGTATTTT
CASSLSGDFTDTQYF
>TRBJ2-2|few|TRBV7-8|-|15
TGTGCCAGCAGCTCAGGCGGCAGCGGGACCGGGGAGCTGTTTTTT
CASSSGGSGTGELFF
>TRBJ2-1|many|TRBV7-2|-|13
TGTGCCAGCAGCTTAGTCAACTACAATGAGCAGTTCTTC
CASSLVNYNEQFF
>TRBJ2-1|many|TRBV7-2|TRBD2|15
TGTGCCAGCAGCACCCAGCGGGACTCCTACAATGAGCAGTTCTTC
CASSTQRDSYNEQFF
>TRBJ2-3|-|TRBV7-6|-|14
TGTGCCAGCAGCTTAGAAATCAAGACAGATACGCAGTATTTT
CASSLEIKTDTQYF
>TRBJ1-1|many|TRBV5-5|-|14
TGTGCCAGCAGCTTGGACAGGCTGAACACTGAAGCTTTCTTT
CASSLDRLNTEAFF
>TRBJ2-5|many|TRBV7-9|-|13
TGTGCCAGCAGCCCCGGCCTCGGGCTCCTCCAGTACTTC
CASSPGLGLLQYF
>TRBJ1-2|many|TRBV7-9|TRBD1|15
TGTGCCAGCAGCTTAGGGGGACAGGGTGTGGATGGCTACACCTTC
CASSLGGQGVDGYTF
>TRBJ1-1|-|TRBV12-3/TRBV12-4|TRBD1|15
TGTGCCAGCACATATCTCACGGGACAGGGAATGAGAGCTTTCTTT
CASTYLTGQGMRAFF
>TRBJ2-7|many|TRBV9|TRBD1|15
TGTGCCAGCAGCGTAGGGACAGGGGGCCCCAACGAGCAGTACTTC
CASSVGTGGPNEQYF
>TRBJ1-1|many|TRBV6-1|-|15
TGTGCCAGCAGTGAATGGTTTGGTCGGAACACTGAAGCTTTCTTT
CASSEWFGRNTEAFF
>TRBJ1-6|many|TRBV20-1|-|16
TGCAGTGCTAGGACACACACCCCGGGACCTAATTCACCCCTCCACTTT
CSARTHTPGPNSPLHF
>TRBJ2-7|many|TRBV20-1|TRBD2|15
TGCAGTGCTACGCCGACTAGCGGGGGGGACTACGAGCAGTACTTC
CSATPTSGGDYEQYF
>TRBJ2-5|-|TRBV5-1|TRBD2|16
TGCGCCAGCAGCTCCTCAGGTAGCGGGGGCCAAGAGACCCAGTACTTC
CASSSSGSGGQETQYF
>TRBJ2-3|many|TRBV28|TRBD1|15
TGTGCCAGCAGTTTAAGGGGACAGGGACGGGATACGCAGTATTTT
CASSLRGQGRDTQYF
>TRBJ2-7|many|TRBV30|-|14
TGTGCCTGGCAGACGGAGCTAAGCTCCTACGAGCAGTACTTC
CAWQTELSSYEQYF
>TRBJ1-5|many|TRBV12-3/TRBV12-4|-|14
TGTGCCAGCAGCGTCTTCCGGGGCAATCAGCCCCAGCATTTT
CASSVFRGNQPQHF
>TRBJ2-1|many|TRBV10-1|TRBD2|13
TGCGCCAGCACCGAGGGACTAGCCTATGAGCAGTTCTTC
CASTEGLAYEQFF
>TRBJ1-6|many|TRBV20-1|TRBD1|17
TGCAGTGCTAGAGATGCGCCGCGGGACAGGGAGAATTCACCCCTCCACTTT
CSARDAPRDRENSPLHF
>TRBJ2-2|many|TRBV20-1|-|16
TGCAGTGCTAGAGATGGGGCAGGGGCGAACACCGGGGAGCTGTTTTTT
CSARDGAGANTGELFF
>TRBJ2-5|many|TRBV7-9|TRBD1|14
TGTGCCAGCAGTTCCGACAGGGCCCAAGAGACCCAGTACTTC
CASSSDRAQETQYF
>TRBJ1-6|-|TRBV28|TRBD1|14
TGTTCCAGCATCCAGACAGGGGGCGGTTCACCCCTCCACTTT
CSSIQTGGGSPLHF
>TRBJ2-7|many|TRBV20-1|-|11
TGCAGTGCTGATGGCGTCTACGAGCAGTACTTC
CSADGVYEQYF
>TRBJ2-1|many|TRBV7-2|-|14
TGTGCCAGCAGCCTCAAAATGGGTCAACATGAGCAGTTCTTC
CASSLKMGQHEQFF
>TRBJ1-2|few|TRBV5-1|TRBD1|14
TGCGCCAGCAGCTCTTCGGACAGGGTCTATGGCTACACCTTC
CASSSSDRVYGYTF
>TRBJ2-5|many|TRBV20-1|-|12
TGCAGGGCGAAACAGGGTGAAGAGACCCAGTACTTC
CRAKQGEETQYF
>TRBJ2-1|many|TRBV9|-|16
TGTGCCAGCAGCGTAGAAGGAGGGGGGCTCTCTCGGGAGCAGTTCTTC
CASSVEGGGLSREQFF
>TRBJ1-6|many|TRBV5-1|TRBD1|16
TGCGCCAGCAGACATTCACCGGGACAGGGGAATTCACCCCTCCACTTT
CASRHSPGQGNSPLHF
>TRBJ2-3|few|TRBV20-1|-|14
TGCAGTGCTAGTCGACTCCCCAGCACAGATACGCAGTATTTT
CSASRLPSTDTQYF